The text below deals with one TCR beta chain. No antigen is known for it. The data stem from a study of stem cell transplantation in POMP-related autoinflammatory disease. About the study: Neutrophil and platelet engraftment from the graft donor was 100% through one year after transplant.

Method: immunoSEQ multiplex PCR; TCRdb's copy keeps in-frame clones and lacks some. The table includes under 2,500 clones, around 86% detected once. The study's findings and limits: Patients with PRAID showed a restricted number of unique TRB V-J gene pairings.

This receptor was identified in a human patient with POMP-related autoinflammation and immune dysregulation (PRAID). Some T cells may be transferred from the graft donor. The input for sequencing was Tregs from PBMCs, taken after stem cell transplantation.

The CDR3 region is CASSYHGRPYNSPLHF. CDR3 coding DNA: TGTGCCAGCAGTTACCACGGACGGCCCTATAATTCACCCCTCCACTTT. The chain employs TRBV6-5 and TRBJ1-6; unclear D gene. Germline CDR1 MNHEY, CDR2 SVGAGI. The CDR3 extends over 16 amino acids. Trimming removed 2 bases at V and 2 bases at J, with 10 bases between.